This TCR beta chain is from a study of monozygotic twins with inflammatory bowel disease. Study-wide findings and caveats: Clonotype overlap with others was lower in IBD patients than in healthy twins, a difference that was greatest with disease activity. On the inverse Simpson index, IBD patients scored lower for TCRbeta diversity than healthy co-twins. None of the different T cell subtypes could be distinguished from one another.

Blood was drawn at 2.5 ml per donor. Turning to this clonotype: Its antigen is not known.

Using the 5' RACE reads, TCRdb records one entry per CDR3 protein without DNA. The sample has about 300,000 distinct CDR3 sequences. The CDR3 has 15 residues. Germline CDR1 reads LNHDA; CDR2 reads SQIVND (reference sequence). The sequenced sample consisted of blood. The rearrangement links TRBV19 to TRBJ2-2; there is no DNA to check the TCRdb D call of TRBD2. The source of this sequence is a human donor with ulcerative colitis or Crohn's disease, or a healthy co-twin of an affected twin (not recorded which). CDR3 protein: CASRPGLVNTGELFF.